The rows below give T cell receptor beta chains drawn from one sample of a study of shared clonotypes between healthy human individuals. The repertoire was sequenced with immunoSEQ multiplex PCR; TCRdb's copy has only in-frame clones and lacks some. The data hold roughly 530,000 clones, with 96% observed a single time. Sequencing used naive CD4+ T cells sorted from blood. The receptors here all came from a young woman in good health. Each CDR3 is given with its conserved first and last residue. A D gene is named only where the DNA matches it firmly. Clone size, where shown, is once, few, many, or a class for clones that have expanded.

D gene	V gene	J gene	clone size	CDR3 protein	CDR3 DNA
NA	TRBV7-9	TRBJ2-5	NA	CASSLQRETQYF	TGTGCCAGCAGCTTGCAGAGGGAGACCCAGTACTTC
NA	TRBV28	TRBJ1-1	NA	CASSLPSTEAFF	TGTGCCAGCAGTTTGCCATCCACTGAAGCTTTCTTT
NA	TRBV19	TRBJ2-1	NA	CASSIEHTRDSYNEQFF	TGTGCCAGTAGTATAGAACACACCAGGGATTCCTACAATGAGCAGTTCTTC
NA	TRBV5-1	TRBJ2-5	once	CASSIGTGASETQYF	TGCGCCAGCAGTATCGGGACTGGGGCGTCAGAGACCCAGTACTTC
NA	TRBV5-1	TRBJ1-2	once	CASSLEQGPLGYTF	TGCGCCAGCAGCTTGGAGCAGGGACCGCTTGGCTACACCTTC
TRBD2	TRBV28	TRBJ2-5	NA	CASSLTSGRVETQYF	TGTGCCAGCAGTTTGACTAGCGGGAGAGTTGAGACCCAGTACTTC
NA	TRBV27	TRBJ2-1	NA	CASNGGASSNEQFF	TGTGCCAGCAACGGGGGCGCGTCTTCCAATGAGCAGTTCTTC
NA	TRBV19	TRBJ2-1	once	CASSISPLQAYDNEQFF	TGTGCCAGTAGTATCTCCCCTTTACAGGCCTACGACAATGAGCAGTTCTTC
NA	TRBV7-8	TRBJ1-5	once	CASSNHYDQGVGQLQHF	TGTGCCAGCAGCAACCACTATGACCAGGGTGTGGGTCAGCTCCAGCATTTT
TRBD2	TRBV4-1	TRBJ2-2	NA	CASSQDPLAGVIGELFF	TGCGCCAGCAGCCAAGATCCCCTAGCGGGAGTCATCGGGGAGCTGTTTTTT
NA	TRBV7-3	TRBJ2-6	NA	CASSRTEVSGANVLTF	TGTGCCAGCAGTAGGACAGAAGTCTCTGGGGCCAACGTCCTGACTTTC
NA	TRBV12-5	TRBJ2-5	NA	CASGLGVGGEGETQYF	TGTGCTAGTGGTTTGGGTGTAGGGGGAGAGGGAGAGACCCAGTACTTC
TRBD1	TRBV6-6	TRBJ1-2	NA	CASSTSGGDGYTF	TGTGCCAGCAGTACCTCAGGGGGCGATGGCTACACCTTC
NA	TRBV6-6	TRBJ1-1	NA	CASSTPNLEAFF	TGTGCCAGCAGTACACCAAACCTAGAAGCTTTCTTT
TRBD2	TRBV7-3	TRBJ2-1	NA	CASSLGSGSSYNEQFF	TGTGCCAGCAGCTTGGGCAGCGGGAGCTCCTACAATGAGCAGTTCTTC
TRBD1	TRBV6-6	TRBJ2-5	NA	CASSYSRQGSWEQYF	TGTGCCAGCAGTTACTCGAGACAGGGGAGCTGGGAGCAGTACTTC
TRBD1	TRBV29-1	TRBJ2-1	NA	CSANRDRVDEQFF	TGCAGCGCAAACCGGGACAGGGTCGATGAGCAGTTCTTC
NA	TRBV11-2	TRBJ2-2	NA	CASSSPTGELFF	TGTGCCAGCAGCTCTCCCACCGGGGAGCTGTTTTTT
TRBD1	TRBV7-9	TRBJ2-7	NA	CASSLPGGIYEQYF	TGTGCCAGCAGCTTACCAGGGGGCATCTACGAGCAGTACTTC
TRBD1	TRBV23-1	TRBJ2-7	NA	CASSKGQGPSYEQYF	TGCGCCAGCAGTAAAGGACAGGGGCCATCCTACGAGCAGTACTTC
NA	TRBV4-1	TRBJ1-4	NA	CASSLMTDIATNEKLFF	TGCGCCAGCAGCCTCATGACAGACATTGCAACTAATGAAAAACTGTTTTTT
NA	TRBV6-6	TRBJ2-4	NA	CASSYLLAKNIQYF	TGTGCCAGCAGTTATCTGTTAGCCAAAAACATTCAGTACTTC
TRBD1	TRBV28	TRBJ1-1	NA	CASSPGQANTEAFF	TGTGCCAGCAGTCCCGGACAGGCTAACACTGAAGCTTTCTTT
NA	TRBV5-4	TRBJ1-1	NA	CASSLETGLANTEAFF	TGTGCCAGCAGCTTGGAAACGGGACTCGCGAACACTGAAGCTTTCTTT
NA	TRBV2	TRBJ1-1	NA	CASSEQGQEAFF	TGTGCCAGCAGTGAACAGGGGCAGGAAGCTTTCTTT
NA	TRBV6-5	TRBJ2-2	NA	CASSFSGLENTGELFF	TGTGCCAGCAGTTTCAGTGGCTTGGAGAACACCGGGGAGCTGTTTTTT
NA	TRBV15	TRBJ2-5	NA	CATSRGQGPVETQYF	TGTGCCACCAGCAGAGGGCAGGGACCAGTAGAGACCCAGTACTTC
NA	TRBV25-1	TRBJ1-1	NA	CASKLSNPSSNTEAFF	TGTGCCAGCAAACTTTCGAATCCCAGTTCGAACACTGAAGCTTTCTTT
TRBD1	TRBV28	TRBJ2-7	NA	CASSSMPGGREQYF	TGTGCCAGCAGTTCCATGCCAGGGGGACGGGAGCAGTACTTC
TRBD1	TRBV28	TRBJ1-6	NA	CASTGQGVSSPLHF	TGTGCCAGCACCGGACAGGGGGTGAGTTCACCCCTCCACTTT
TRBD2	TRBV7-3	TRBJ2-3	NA	CASSSKGLAGSRTDTQYF	TGTGCCAGCAGCTCGAAGGGACTAGCGGGATCTCGTACAGATACGCAGTATTTT
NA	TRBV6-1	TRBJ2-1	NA	CASNKFDNEQFF	TGTGCCAGCAACAAATTTGACAATGAGCAGTTCTTC